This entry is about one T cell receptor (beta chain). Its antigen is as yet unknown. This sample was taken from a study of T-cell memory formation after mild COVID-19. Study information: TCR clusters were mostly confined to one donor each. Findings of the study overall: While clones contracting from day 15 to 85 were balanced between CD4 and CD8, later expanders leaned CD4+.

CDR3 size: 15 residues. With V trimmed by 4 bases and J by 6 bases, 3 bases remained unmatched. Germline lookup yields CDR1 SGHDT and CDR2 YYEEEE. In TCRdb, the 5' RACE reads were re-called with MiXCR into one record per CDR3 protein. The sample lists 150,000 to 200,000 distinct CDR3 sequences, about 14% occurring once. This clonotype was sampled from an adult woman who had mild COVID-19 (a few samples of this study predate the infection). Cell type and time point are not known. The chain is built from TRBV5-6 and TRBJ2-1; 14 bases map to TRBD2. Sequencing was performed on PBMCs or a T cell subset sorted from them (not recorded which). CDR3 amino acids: CASSHGTSGGNEQFF. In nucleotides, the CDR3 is TGTGCCAGCAGCCACGGGACTAGCGGGGGCAATGAGCAGTTCTTC.